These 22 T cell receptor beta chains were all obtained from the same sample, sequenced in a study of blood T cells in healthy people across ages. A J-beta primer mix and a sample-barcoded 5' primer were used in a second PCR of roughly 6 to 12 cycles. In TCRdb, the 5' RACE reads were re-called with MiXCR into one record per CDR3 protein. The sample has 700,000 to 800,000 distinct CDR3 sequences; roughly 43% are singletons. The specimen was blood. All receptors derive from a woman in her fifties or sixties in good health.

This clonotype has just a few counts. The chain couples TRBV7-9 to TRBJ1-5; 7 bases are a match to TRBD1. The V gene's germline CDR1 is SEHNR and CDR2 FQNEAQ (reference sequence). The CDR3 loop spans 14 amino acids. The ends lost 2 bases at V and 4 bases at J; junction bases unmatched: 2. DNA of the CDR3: TGTGCCAGCAGCTTATCGACAGGGAATCAGCCCCAGCATTTT. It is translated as CASSLSTGNQPQHF.

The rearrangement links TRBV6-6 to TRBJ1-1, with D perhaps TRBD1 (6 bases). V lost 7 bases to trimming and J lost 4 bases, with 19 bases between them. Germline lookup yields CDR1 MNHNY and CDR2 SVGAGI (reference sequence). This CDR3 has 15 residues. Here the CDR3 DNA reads TGTGCCAGCATCCCCGCTGGGATCAGGGGCACTGAAGCTTTCTTT. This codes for CASIPAGIRGTEAFF.

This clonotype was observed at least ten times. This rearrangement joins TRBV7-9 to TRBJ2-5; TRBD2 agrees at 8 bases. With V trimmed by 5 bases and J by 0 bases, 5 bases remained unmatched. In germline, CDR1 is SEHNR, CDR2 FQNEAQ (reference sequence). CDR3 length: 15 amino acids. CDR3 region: CASSNGLADQETQYF. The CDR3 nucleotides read TGTGCCAGCAGCAATGGACTAGCAGACCAAGAGACCCAGTACTTC.

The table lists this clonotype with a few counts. The CDR3 loop reads CASSHLDRGTGELFF. CDR3 sequence (DNA): TGTGCCAGCAGCCACCTCGACCGGGGCACCGGGGAGCTGTTTTTT. The chain couples TRBV14 to TRBJ2-2; D perhaps matches TRBD2 (5 bases). CDR1 and CDR2 (germline): SGHDN, FVKESK. CDR3 length: 15 residues. Trimming pared 3 bases from V and 4 bases from J, leaving 12 bases between.

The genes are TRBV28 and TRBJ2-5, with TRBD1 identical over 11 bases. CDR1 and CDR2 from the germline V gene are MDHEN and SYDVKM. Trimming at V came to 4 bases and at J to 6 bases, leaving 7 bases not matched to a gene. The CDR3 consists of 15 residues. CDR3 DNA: TGTGCCAGCAGTTCGGGGACAGGGGGTTTGAAGACCCAGTACTTC. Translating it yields CASSSGTGGLKTQYF.

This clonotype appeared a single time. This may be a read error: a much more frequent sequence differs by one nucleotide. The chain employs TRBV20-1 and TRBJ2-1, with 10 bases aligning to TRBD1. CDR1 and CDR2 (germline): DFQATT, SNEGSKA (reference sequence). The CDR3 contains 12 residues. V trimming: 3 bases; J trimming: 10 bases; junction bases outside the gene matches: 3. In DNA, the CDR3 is TGCAGTGCTAGGTGGGACAGGGGCGAGCAGTTCTTC. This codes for CSARWDRGEQFF.

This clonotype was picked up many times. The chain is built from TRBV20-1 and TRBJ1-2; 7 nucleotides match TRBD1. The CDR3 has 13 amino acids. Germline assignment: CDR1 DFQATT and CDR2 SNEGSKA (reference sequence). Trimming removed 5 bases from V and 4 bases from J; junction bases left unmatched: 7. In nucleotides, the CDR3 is TGCAGTGCTCGACAGGGCTCCTCCTATGGCTACACCTTC. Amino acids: CSARQGSSYGYTF.

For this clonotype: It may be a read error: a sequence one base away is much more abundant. The CDR3 sequence is CSGGQDLQETQFF. Here the CDR3 DNA reads TGCAGCGGGGGACAGGACCTCCAAGAGACCCAGTTCTTC. The rearrangement links TRBV29-1 to TRBJ2-5, with 8 nucleotides matching TRBD1. Matching the DNA end better, TRBJ2-1 makes the J call doubtful. CDR1 and CDR2 from the germline V gene are SQVTM and ANQGSEA. The CDR3 covers 13 residues.

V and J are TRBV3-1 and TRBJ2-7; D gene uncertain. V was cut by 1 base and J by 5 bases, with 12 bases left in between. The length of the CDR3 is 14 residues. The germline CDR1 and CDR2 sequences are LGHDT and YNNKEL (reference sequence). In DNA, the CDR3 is TGTGCCAGCAGCCAAGCCGTTCGGCCTGACGAGCAGTACTTC. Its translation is CASSQAVRPDEQYF.

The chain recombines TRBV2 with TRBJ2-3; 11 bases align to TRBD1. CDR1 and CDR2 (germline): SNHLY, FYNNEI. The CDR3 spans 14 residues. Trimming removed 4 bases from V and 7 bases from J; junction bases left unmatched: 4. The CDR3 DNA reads TGTGCCAGCAGTGGGACAGGGGGCGTAAATACGCAGTATTTT. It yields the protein CASSGTGGVNTQYF.

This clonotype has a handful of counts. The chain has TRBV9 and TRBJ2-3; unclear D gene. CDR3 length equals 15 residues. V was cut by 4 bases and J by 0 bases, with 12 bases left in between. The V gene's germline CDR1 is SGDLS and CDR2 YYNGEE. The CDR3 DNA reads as TGTGCCAGCAGCTTCCAGGACCCGAGCACAGATACGCAGTATTTT. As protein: CASSFQDPSTDTQYF.

The CDR3 DNA reads as TGTGCCAGCAGCGCGACAGGGGGTGGCTACACCTTC. Its protein product is CASSATGGGYTF. The V call is TRBV5-6, the J call TRBJ1-2; 9 bases map to TRBD1. V was clipped by 4 bases and J by 7 bases; unmatched bases: 2. This CDR3 spans 12 amino acids. Germline V gives CDR1 SGHDT, CDR2 YYEEEE.

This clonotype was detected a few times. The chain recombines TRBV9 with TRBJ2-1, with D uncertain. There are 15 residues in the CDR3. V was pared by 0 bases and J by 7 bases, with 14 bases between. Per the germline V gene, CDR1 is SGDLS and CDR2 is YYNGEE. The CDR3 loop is CASSVGAPVWNEQFF. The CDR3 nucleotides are TGTGCCAGCAGCGTAGGTGCTCCCGTATGGAATGAGCAGTTCTTC.

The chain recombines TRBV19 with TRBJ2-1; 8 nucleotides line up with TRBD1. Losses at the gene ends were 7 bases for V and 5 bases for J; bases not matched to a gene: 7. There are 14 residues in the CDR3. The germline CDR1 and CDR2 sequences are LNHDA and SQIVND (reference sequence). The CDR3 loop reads CASNLRDRHNEQFF. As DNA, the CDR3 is TGTGCCAGTAACCTCCGGGACAGGCACAATGAGCAGTTCTTC. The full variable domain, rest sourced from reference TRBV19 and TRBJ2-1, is DGGITQSPKYLFRKEGQNVTLSCEQNLNHDAMYWYRQDPGQGLRLIYYSQIVNDFQKGDIAEGYSVSREKKESFPLTVTSAQKNPTAFYLCASNLRDRHNEQFFGPGTRLTVL.

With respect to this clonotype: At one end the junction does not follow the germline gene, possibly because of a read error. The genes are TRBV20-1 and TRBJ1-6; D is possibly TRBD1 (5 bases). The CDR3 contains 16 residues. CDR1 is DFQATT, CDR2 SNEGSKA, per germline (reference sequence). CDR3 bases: TGCAGTGCTAGAGAGTTGAAGGAGGGGTATAGTTCACCCCTCCACTTT. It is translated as CSARELKEGYSSPLHF.

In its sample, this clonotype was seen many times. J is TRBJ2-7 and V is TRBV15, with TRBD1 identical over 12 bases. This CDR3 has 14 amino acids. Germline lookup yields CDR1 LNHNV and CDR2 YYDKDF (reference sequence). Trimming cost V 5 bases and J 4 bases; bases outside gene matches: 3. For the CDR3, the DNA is TGTGCCACCAGCCGGGACAGGGGGCAATACGAGCAGTACTTC. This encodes CATSRDRGQYEQYF.

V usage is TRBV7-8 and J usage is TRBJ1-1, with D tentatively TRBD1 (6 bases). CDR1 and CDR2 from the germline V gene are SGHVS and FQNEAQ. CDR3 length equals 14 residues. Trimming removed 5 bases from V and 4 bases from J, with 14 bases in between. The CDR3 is CASSPRIGGTEAFF. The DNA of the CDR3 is TGTGCCAGCAGCCCCCGTATAGGGGGCACTGAAGCTTTCTTT.

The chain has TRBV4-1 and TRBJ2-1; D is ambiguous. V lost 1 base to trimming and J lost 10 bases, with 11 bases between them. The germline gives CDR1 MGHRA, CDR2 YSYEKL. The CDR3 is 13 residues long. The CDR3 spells CASSQVGSEEQFF. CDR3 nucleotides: TGCGCCAGCAGCCAAGTTGGGTCAGAGGAGCAGTTCTTC.

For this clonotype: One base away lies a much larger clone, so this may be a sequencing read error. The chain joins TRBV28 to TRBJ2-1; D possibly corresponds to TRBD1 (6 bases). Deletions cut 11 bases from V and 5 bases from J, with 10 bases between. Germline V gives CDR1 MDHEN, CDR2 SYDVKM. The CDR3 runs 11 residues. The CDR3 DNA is TGTGCCGGGGCAGGGGACAATGAGCAGTTCTTC. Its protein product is CAGAGDNEQFF.

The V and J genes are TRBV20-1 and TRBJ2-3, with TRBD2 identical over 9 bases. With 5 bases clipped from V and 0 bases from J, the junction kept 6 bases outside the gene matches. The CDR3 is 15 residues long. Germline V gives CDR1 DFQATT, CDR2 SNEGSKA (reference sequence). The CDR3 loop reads CSAGQTSGSTDTQYF. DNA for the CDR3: TGCAGTGCTGGCCAGACTAGCGGTAGCACAGATACGCAGTATTTT.

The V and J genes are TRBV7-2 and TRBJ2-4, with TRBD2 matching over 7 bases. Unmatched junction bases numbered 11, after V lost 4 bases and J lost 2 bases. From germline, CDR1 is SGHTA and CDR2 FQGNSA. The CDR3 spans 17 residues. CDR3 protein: CASSWGGSSGSKNIQYF. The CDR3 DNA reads TGTGCCAGCAGCTGGGGCGGGAGCTCCGGGTCCAAAAACATTCAGTACTTC.

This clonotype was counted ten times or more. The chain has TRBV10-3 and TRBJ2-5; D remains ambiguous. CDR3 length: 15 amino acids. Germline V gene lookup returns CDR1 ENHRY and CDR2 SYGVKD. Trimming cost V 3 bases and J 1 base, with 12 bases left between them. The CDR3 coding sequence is TGTGCCATCAGTGACCACTCGACGCTCCAAGAGACCCAGTACTTC. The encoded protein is CAISDHSTLQETQYF.